This T cell receptor beta chain was identified in a study of preoperative IRX-2 immunotherapy in early breast cancer (dated by TCRdb to the late 2010s). Note on this clone: Its antigen remains undetermined. Per-base qualities were not stored, and no clone one base away is much larger.

Libraries came from the immunoSEQ multiplex PCR assay. As stored in TCRdb, this immuneACCESS dataset retains in-frame rearrangements with V and J assigned. A fraction of the clones does not appear; measured against another copy, unresolved V genes explain less than half of the discrepancy, and the remainder lacks a known reason. Across this sample there are around 30,000 clones, with around 83% seen only once. The top ten hold roughly 2.5% of the sample. What the treatment or condition label conveys for this sample: preoperative locoregional IRX-2 cytokine immunotherapy. The samples were obtained from a phase Ib study that tested preoperative, locoregional IRX-2 cytokine immunotherapy meant to prime immune responses. Before surgery, IRX-2 was given to the donors, who were patients with early-stage breast cancer. This receptor was obtained from a human donor with breast cancer. The sequences come from lymph node tissue, collected from a patient treated with IRX-2 immunotherapy.

The nucleotides are TGTGCCAGCTCACCTACCAGGGGCGGTCAGCCCCAGCATTTT. Its coded protein is CASSPTRGGQPQHF. The chain is assembled from TRBV18 and TRBJ1-5; the best D guess is TRBD1, with 6 bases matching. Its CDR3 holds 14 amino acids, cysteine through phenylalanine. Only the CDR3 part of the read is kept: 42 bases, read in frame from the first base. At the junction V is shortened by 3 bases and J by 6 bases, with 12 bases in between. The germline V gene gives CDR1 as KGHSH and CDR2 as LQKENI.